This TCR beta chain was retrieved from a study of T-cell reconstitution after alpha-beta-depleted transplantation in children. Study-wide findings and caveats: Approximately two months post-transplant, alpha-beta T cells reportedly originated from several hundred expanded graft clones. At the one-year point after transplant, T-cell counts and TCRbeta diversity were found to come mostly from T cells that had been newly produced.

A library of TCRbeta sequences, prepared with unique molecular identifiers, was generated. Using its own MiXCR run on the PCR reads, TCRdb lists one record per CDR3 protein. This table has approximately 800,000 distinct CDR3 sequences, less than 20% appearing once. Note on this clonotype: Its antigen is undetermined.

Germline V gives CDR1 SEHNR, CDR2 FQNEAQ (reference sequence). CDR3 length equals 17 residues. Trimming cost V 1 base and J 6 bases; bases outside gene matches: 9. The J gene is TRBJ2-2, the V gene TRBV7-9, with 9 bases fitting TRBD2. This specimen was PBMCs, mostly from graft donor cells, taken 360 days after TCRalphabeta/CD19-depleted stem cell transplant. The TCR sequence derives from a male patient younger than 18 who had a stem cell transplant for acute lymphoblastic leukemia, so the T cells may come from the graft donor. Written as DNA, the CDR3 is TGTGCCAGCAGCTTAGGGATAGCGGGAGTAGTTCCCGGGGAGCTGTTTTTT. Translated: CASSLGIAGVVPGELFF.